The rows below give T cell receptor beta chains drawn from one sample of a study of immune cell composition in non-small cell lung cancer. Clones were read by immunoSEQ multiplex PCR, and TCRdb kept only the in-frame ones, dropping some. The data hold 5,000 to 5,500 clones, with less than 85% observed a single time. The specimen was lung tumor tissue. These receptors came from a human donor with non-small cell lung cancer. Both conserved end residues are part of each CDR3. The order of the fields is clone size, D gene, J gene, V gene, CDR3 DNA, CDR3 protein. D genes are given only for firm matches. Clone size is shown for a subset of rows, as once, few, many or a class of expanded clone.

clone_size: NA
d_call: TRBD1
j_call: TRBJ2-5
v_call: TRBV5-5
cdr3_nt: TGTGCCAGCAGCTCATATGACAGGGACCAAGAGACCCAGTACTTC
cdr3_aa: CASSSYDRDQETQYF

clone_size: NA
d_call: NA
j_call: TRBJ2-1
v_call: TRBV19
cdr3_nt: TGTGCCAGTAGTCGGAGGTCCCCCGGCGATGAGCAGTTCTTC
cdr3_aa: CASSRRSPGDEQFF

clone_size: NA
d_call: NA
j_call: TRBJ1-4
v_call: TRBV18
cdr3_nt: TGTGCCAGCTCGAGGCCTCAGGGGAAACTGTTTTTT
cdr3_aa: CASSRPQGKLFF

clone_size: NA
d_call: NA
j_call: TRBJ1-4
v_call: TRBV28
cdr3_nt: TGTGCCAGCAGTTTCGGGGGGGCTAATGAAAAACTGTTTTTT
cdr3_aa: CASSFGGANEKLFF

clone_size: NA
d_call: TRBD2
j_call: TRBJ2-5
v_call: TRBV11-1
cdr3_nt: TGTGCCAGCAGCTTAAGGCCCAATAGCGGGAGGGCCAGAGAGACCCAGTACTTC
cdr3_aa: CASSLRPNSGRARETQYF

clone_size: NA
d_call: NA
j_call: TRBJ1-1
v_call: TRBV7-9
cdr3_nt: TGTGCCAGCAGCTTTCAGGGGTCGGGGACTGAAGCTTTCTTT
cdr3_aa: CASSFQGSGTEAFF

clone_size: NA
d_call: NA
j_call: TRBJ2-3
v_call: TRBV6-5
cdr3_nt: TGTGCCACCAGAAGAGGTACGCAGTATTTT
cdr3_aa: CATRRGTQYF

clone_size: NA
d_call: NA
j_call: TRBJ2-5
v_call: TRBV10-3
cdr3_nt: TGTGCCATCAGTGAGAGGGGGGGAGGAGAGACCCAGTACTTC
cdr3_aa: CAISERGGGETQYF

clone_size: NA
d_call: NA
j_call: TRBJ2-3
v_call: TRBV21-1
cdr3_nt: TGTGCCAGCAGCGACGAGGGACAGACTAGCACAGATACGCAGTATTTT
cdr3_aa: CASSDEGQTSTDTQYF

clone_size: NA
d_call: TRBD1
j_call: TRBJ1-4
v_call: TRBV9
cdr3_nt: TGTGCCAGCAGCCCCTGGACAGGGGAAAGTGAAAAACTGTTTTTT
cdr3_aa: CASSPWTGESEKLFF

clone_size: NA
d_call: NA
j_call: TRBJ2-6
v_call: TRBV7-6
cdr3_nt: TGTGCCAGCAGCTCTGCCCCCGGGACTGGGGCCAACGTCCTGACTTTC
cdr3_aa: CASSSAPGTGANVLTF

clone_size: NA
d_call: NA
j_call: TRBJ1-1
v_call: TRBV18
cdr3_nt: TGTGCCAGCTATCCTTCACAGGGCTATGAAGCTGAAGCTTTCTTT
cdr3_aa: CASYPSQGYEAEAFF

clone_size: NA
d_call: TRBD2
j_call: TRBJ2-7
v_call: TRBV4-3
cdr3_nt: TGCGCCAGCAGCCCGATGGCGGGGGGCGGGTACGAGCAGTACTTC
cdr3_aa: CASSPMAGGGYEQYF

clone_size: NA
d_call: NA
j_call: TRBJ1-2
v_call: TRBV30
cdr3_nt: TGTGCCTGGAGTACAGGGATGGGCTATGGCTACACCTTC
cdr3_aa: CAWSTGMGYGYTF

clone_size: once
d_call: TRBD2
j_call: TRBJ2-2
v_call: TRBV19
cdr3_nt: TGTGCCAGTAGTATGGGACTAGCGGGAGTCGGGGAGCTGTTTTTT
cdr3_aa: CASSMGLAGVGELFF